This T cell receptor beta chain was recorded in a study of Ad26.COV2.S vaccination and SARS-CoV-2 variants. Study-wide context: The donor belonged to the COV1001 Ad26.COV2.S trial arm. By the intramuscular route, Ad26.COV2.S was given once, or twice 56 days apart. Whole-study results and caveats: Vaccine and placebo groups showed comparable non-spike TCR breadth.

The germline V gene encodes CDR1 PRHDT and CDR2 FYEKMQ (reference sequence). The V gene end was trimmed by 3 bases and the J gene end by 4 bases; junction bases not matched to a gene: 4. The CDR3 extends over 16 amino acids. Regarding treatment: around 19 received Ad26.COV2.S at low or high dose, single or two shots; about five received placebo; per-sample allocation not given. After the first vaccine or placebo injection, samples were drawn on day 63. Whoever gave the sample was an adult aged 18-55 years in Boston. Concerning this clone itself: Its antigen is not known.

The data were produced by immunoSEQ multiplex PCR, yet TCRdb's version contains in-frame clones alone and is incomplete. The repertoire holds around 320,000 clones, approximately 80% seen once, with approximately 2.2% in the top ten. This chain joins TRBV13 and TRBJ2-1; 12 nucleotides agree with TRBD2. Sequences were derived from peripheral blood, sampled in a trial of Ad26.COV2.S vaccine versus placebo. The receptor was isolated from a person aged 18-65 years who received the Ad26.COV2.S COVID-19 vaccine or a placebo. The CDR3 here is CASSFRTSGAYNEQFF. CDR3 in DNA: TGTGCCAGCAGCTTCCGGACTAGCGGGGCGTACAATGAGCAGTTCTTC.